The text below deals with one T cell receptor beta chain. What it binds is not known. The V and J ends lost 7 bases and 1 base respectively, with 10 bases between them. Germline assignment: CDR1 MNHNY and CDR2 SVGAGI (reference sequence). This CDR3 has 13 amino acids. These data are taken from a study of post-analysis software for immune sequencing data. Presence of unique molecular identifiers characterized the TCR beta cDNA libraries. The T cell input of roughly 0.95 to 11 million gave roughly 0.5 million cDNA molecules. TCRdb re-analysed the PCR reads in MiXCR, keeping a single row per CDR3 protein. Here the sample spans approximately 460,000 distinct CDR3 sequences, less than 45% being singletons. Study conclusions and caveats: Batch-matched samples strongly co-clustered by F measure. Controls showed significantly higher normalized Chao1 diversity than did multiple sclerosis patients. In patients, about five TRBV segments were more frequent than in controls, with TRBV5-6, TRBV5-1 and TRBV20-1 among them.

The material sequenced was blood. V gene TRBV6-6 combines with J gene TRBJ1-2; no firm D call. This clonotype originated in a girl aged 5 to 17 with multiple sclerosis. CDR3 amino acids: CASIKDRNYGYTF. The CDR3 DNA follows: TGTGCCAGCATCAAAGACCGTAACTATGGCTACACCTTC.